These 10 T cell receptor beta chains were sequenced from one sample in a study of T cell repertoires in cytomegalovirus infection. One entry per CDR3 protein results from TCRdb running MiXCR on the reads. The sample lists some 450,000 distinct CDR3 sequences, approximately 32% occurring once. The sample comprised PBMCs. These receptors all come from a human donor in good health (CMV status not recorded). Some clones in this sample may be carry-over from other donors' samples.

This clonotype has just one count. The chain has TRBV13 and TRBJ2-3; the match to TRBD2 covers 8 bases. The length of the CDR3 is 18 residues. Germline values: CDR1 PRHDT, CDR2 FYEKMQ (reference sequence). The J segment lost 2 bases and the V segment lost 4 bases, leaving 14 bases of the junction unmatched. The CDR3, as DNA: TGTGCCAGCAGCTCCACCGCGGGGCTAGCGGGCGACACAGATACGCAGTATTTT. It yields the protein CASSSTAGLAGDTDTQYF.

The chain employs TRBV6-5 and TRBJ2-2; D possibly corresponds to TRBD1 (7 bases). This CDR3 has 16 amino acids. The V end was cut by 2 bases, the J end by 6 bases, with 16 bases between. Germline V gene data show CDR1 as MNHEY and CDR2 as SVGAGI. CDR3 DNA: TGTGCCAGCAGTTACCCAATCTCAGGGGGGCCCGGGGAGCTGTTTTTT. Encoded protein: CASSYPISGGPGELFF.

In its sample, this clonotype was seen a few times. The chain has TRBV20-1 and TRBJ1-1, with D uncertain. Deletions cut 3 bases from V and 7 bases from J, with 15 bases between. The CDR3 has 13 amino acids. Germline CDR1 DFQATT, CDR2 SNEGSKA (reference sequence). CDR3 in DNA: TGCAGTGCTAGTGCGGGGTACAACGGTGAAGCTTTCTTT. As protein: CSASAGYNGEAFF.

This clonotype was observed a handful of times. V gene TRBV11-1 combines with J gene TRBJ2-5; TRBD1 matches 8 bases. Germline V gene data show CDR1 as SGHAT and CDR2 as FQDESV (reference sequence). The CDR3 extends over 14 amino acids. V was pared by 4 bases and J by 1 base, with 2 bases of the junction left unmatched. The CDR3, as DNA: TGTGCCAGCAGCTCGACAGGGGCCCAAGAGACCCAGTACTTC. It codes for CASSSTGAQETQYF.

In this sample, this clonotype turned up a few times. The rearrangement joins TRBV4-3 to TRBJ2-3; TRBD1 might be the D (6 bases). This CDR3 has 16 amino acids. Germline V gene lookup returns CDR1 LGHNA and CDR2 YSLEER. Deletions cut 0 bases from V and 0 bases from J, with 10 bases between. The CDR3 DNA is TGCGCCAGCAGCCAAGAGGGACAAACGAGCACAGATACGCAGTATTTT. Translation: CASSQEGQTSTDTQYF.

This rearrangement joins TRBV18 to TRBJ2-5, with 7 bases aligning to TRBD1. CDR3 length: 16 residues. The germline V gene encodes CDR1 KGHSH and CDR2 LQKENI. The V gene end was trimmed by 0 bases and the J gene end by 1 base; junction bases not matched to a gene: 5. The CDR3 protein is CASSPPFGTAQETQYF. For the CDR3, the DNA is TGTGCCAGCTCACCACCGTTCGGGACAGCCCAAGAGACCCAGTACTTC.

With regard to this clonotype: Germline and junction disagree at one end, which may indicate a read error. The rearrangement links TRBV28 to TRBJ2-7; 7 positions match TRBD1. Germline CDR1 is MDHEN and CDR2 is SYDVKM. The CDR3 has 15 residues. This CDR3 is CSSSTTGAASYEQYF. DNA for the CDR3: TGTTCCAGCAGTACAACAGGGGCGGCTTCCTACGAGCAGTACTTC.

There are a few counts of this clonotype. The chain joins TRBV7-2 to TRBJ2-7, with 7 bases aligning to TRBD1. V lost 3 bases and J lost 0; bases outside the gene matches: 5. Looked up from germline, CDR1 is SGHTA and CDR2 is FQGNSA. The CDR3 has 15 amino acids. The CDR3 nucleotides are TGTGCCAGCAGCTTTTTCCGGGACAGCTCCTACGAGCAGTACTTC. Translating it yields CASSFFRDSSYEQYF.

This clonotype was counted at least ten times. The rearrangement joins TRBV7-2 to TRBJ2-3; the D gene is possibly TRBD2 (7 bases). Germline-derived CDR1 and CDR2 are SGHTA and FQGNSA. The CDR3 sequence is 15 residues long. The ends were cut back, 0 bases at V and 5 bases at J, with 12 bases in the middle. The CDR3 loop reads CASSLAGGRRDTQYF. The CDR3 DNA is TGTGCCAGCAGCTTAGCGGGGGGGCGGAGAGATACGCAGTATTTT.

The chain employs TRBV20-1 and TRBJ2-1; 11 bases map to TRBD2. The V gene's germline CDR1 is DFQATT and CDR2 SNEGSKA (reference sequence). With V trimmed by 0 bases and J by 6 bases, 10 bases remained unmatched. This CDR3 spans 17 amino acids. The CDR3 loop is CSARDLGGTSGFNEQFF. Written as DNA, the CDR3 is TGCAGTGCTAGAGATCTGGGGGGGACTAGCGGTTTCAATGAGCAGTTCTTC.